This TCR beta chain was sequenced for a study of T-cell memory formation after mild COVID-19 (dated by TCRdb to about 2021). For context, the study as a whole: TCR sequence clusters from the two donors were largely donor specific. In two donors, T-cell clones that expanded and contracted after mild COVID-19 were followed by sequencing TCRalpha and TCRbeta repertoires longitudinally. Two young, previously healthy adult volunteers, one female and one male, were included in the cohort. Findings and caveats that apply to the study as a whole: SARS-CoV-2 specificity of the second-wave clones peaking on day 37 was not confirmed. Contracting CD4+ clones were located mainly in the CM and EM memory subsets, whereas CD8+ clones were found to be enriched in EMRA. Some responding clones were detected in pre-infection memory, suggesting pre-existing cross-reactive memory T cells joined the SARS-CoV-2 response. Only a couple of mild cases were covered in the study, and larger cohorts including severe cases with pre-infection samples were considered necessary. Balanced CD4/CD8 phenotypes were observed for clones contracting from day 15 to 85, whereas a bias towards CD4+ was observed for a second wave of clones expanding from day 15 to 37.

Instrument on record: Illumina NovaSeq 6000. cDNA libraries for TCRalpha and TCRbeta were prepared by 5'RACE using constant-segment primers, with sample barcodes and unique molecular identifiers added. RNA was extracted from every sample with Trizol reagent. Libraries were amplified in two PCR steps, with a second sample barcode and Illumina TruSeq adapters added in the second step. The libraries were sequenced on an Illumina NovaSeq using 2 x 150 bp paired-end reads. Per the authors' processing: Demultiplexing of reads and collapsing into UMI-guided consensus sequences were performed with migec v1.2.7. Using mixcr v2.1.11, UMI consensuses were aligned to TRA and TRB V and J templates and then assembled into clonotypes. Expanded or contracted clonotypes were those called significant by both edgeR and NoisET, with noise models trained on biological replicates. For edgeR calls, the cutoffs were a false discovery rate-adjusted p below 0.01 and a log2 fold-change threshold of 1. As an exploratory analysis of dynamics, PCA with hierarchical clustering was applied to max-normalized trajectories of the 1000 most abundant clonotypes. Separately sequenced CD4+ and CD8+ repertoires were used to assign a CD4 or CD8 phenotype to each responding clone. TCRdb trimmed public reads at Q25 via fastp, called clones via MiXCR and kept in-frame beta chains. CDR3 protein sequences are deduplicated, and each keeps its most common genes and DNA. The V and J calls and clone size are TCRdb's, not the authors'. In this sample the table shows 310,000 or so distinct CDR3 sequences, more than 15% of which occur a single time. Jointly, the top ten make up about a fifth of the sample.

PBMCs were isolated by Ficoll-Paque density gradient centrifugation. This clonotype was picked up many times. Its antigen has not been determined. No much larger clonotype is one base removed from it; base qualities were not supplied. The CDR3 sequence holds 15 residues, the cysteine and phenylalanine included. Just CDR3 DNA is preserved here, 45 bases in frame from base 1. V and J are truncated by 4 bases and 7 bases respectively, leaving an intervening sequence of 23 bases. The germline V gene sets CDR1 to SQVTM and CDR2 to ANQGSEA. The receptor was derived from a man aged 18 to 35 who had mild COVID-19 (a few samples of this study predate the infection). The sample titles of this study are shuffled in the database, so cell type and time point are left out; the donor was told from shared clones. Material: PBMCs or a T cell subset sorted from them (not recorded which). This chain is built from TRBV29-1 and TRBJ2-7, with the D call tentatively TRBD1 or TRBD2, each fitting 6 bases. Read as DNA, the sequence is TGCAGCGTTGGCCCCACCACGGGGGCGTTCGGGGAGCAGTACTTC. The resulting protein is CSVGPTTGAFGEQYF.